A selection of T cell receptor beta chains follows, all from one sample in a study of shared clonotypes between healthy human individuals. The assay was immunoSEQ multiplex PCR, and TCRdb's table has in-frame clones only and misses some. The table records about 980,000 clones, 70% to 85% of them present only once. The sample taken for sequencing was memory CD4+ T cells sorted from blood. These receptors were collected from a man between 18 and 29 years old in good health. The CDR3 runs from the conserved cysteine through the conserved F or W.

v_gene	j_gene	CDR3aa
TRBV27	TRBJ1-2	CASSSRDSYGYTF
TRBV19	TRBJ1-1	CASRDDRGSDTEAFF
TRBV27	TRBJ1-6	CASSLDRVNSPLHF
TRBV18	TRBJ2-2	CASSLNGAANTGELFF
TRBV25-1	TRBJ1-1	CASSDGGWNTEAFF
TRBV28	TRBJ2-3	CASSPDIGGTDTQYF
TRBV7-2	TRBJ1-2	CASSSDRVGYTF
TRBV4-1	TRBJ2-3	CASSQDRGGTDTQYF
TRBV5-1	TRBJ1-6	CASSLSDSGGSPLHF
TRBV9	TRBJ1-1	CASSPSGGANTEAFF
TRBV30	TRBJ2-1	CAWSPENEQFF
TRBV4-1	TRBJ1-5	CASSQEGGQGSNQPQHF
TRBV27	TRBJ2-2	CASPGASGSPNTGELFF
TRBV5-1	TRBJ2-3	CASSLIDRGRARDTQYF
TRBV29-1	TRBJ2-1	CSVELSSGFTYNEQFF
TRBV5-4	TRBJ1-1	CASTRALGDTEAFF
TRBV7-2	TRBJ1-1	CASSLPGGGTEAFF
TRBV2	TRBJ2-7	CASSERQGYYEQYF
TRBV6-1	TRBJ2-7	CASTPERGSYEQYF
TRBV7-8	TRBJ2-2	CASSPTGKNTGELFF
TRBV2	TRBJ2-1	CASNPLLPGYNEQFF
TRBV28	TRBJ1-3	CASSPGGPYSGNTIYF
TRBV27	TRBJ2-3	CASSYQVTDTQYF
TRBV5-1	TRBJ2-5	CASSLVSGGAGGETQYF
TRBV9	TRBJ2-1	CASSGEVGEQFF
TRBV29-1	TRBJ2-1	CSVESLNSYNEQFF
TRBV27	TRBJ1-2	CASRRGRGSNYGYTF
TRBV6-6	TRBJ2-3	CASSLASDTQYF
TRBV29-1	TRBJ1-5	CSVEWQEGQPQHF
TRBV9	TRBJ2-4	CASSTGQSKNIQYF
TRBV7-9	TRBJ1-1	CASSPHMNTEAFF
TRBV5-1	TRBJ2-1	CASSFASGPVNEQFF
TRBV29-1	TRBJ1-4	CSVVGQGDEKLFF
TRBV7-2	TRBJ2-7	CASSSSAYEQYF
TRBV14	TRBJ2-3	CASGTSGTDTQYF
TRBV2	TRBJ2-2	CASRYFTGELFF
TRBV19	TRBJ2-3	CASTLAGLSTDTQYF
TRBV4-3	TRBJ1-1	CASSQATGLDEAFF
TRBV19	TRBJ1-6	CATRTGVGVSPLHF
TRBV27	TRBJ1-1	CASGRGFQGNTEAFF
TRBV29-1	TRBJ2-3	CSGRISDTDTQYF
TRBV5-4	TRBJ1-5	CASSRGLYQPQHF
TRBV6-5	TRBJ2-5	CASSYSRVWEPQYF
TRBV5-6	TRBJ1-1	CASSLDRDLEAFF
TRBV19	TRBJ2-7	CASRGQSSYEQYF